The source of this T cell receptor beta chain is a study of T cell responses to AZD1222 COVID-19 vaccine. Overall study results and limits: Receipt of two AZD1222 doses was followed by a rise in Spike-specific TCR breadth and depth. A reported finding is that nearly half of spike-specific TCRs target unmutated variant regions.

Only in-frame clones appear in the TCRdb table, and some are missing; sequencing was by immunoSEQ multiplex PCR. The repertoire holds just over 150,000 clones, with about nine tenths as singletons. Germline V gene data show CDR1 as SGHNT and CDR2 as YENEEA. Trimming cost V 5 bases and J 0 bases, with 11 bases left between them. The CDR3 sequence is 15 residues long. About this clone itself: The antigen remains undetermined.

This sample comprised peripheral blood, obtained on day 0 of AZD1222 vaccination. The rearrangement joins TRBV11-3 to TRBJ1-3; D is uncertain. The clonotype comes from an adult in good health. CDR3 DNA sequence: TGTGCCAGCAGCCGAGACTCGAGCTCTGGAAACACCATATATTTT. Its translation: CASSRDSSSGNTIYF.